This T cell receptor (beta chain) was captured by sequencing in a study of blood T cell repertoires in COVID-19. Overall study: Donors in the United States, Italy and Spain gave samples during acute or convalescent COVID-19. Sample material is recorded as cDNA or gDNA derived from T cells, B-cell-depleted T cells, or PBMCs.

In the original analysis: Reference gene primer amplification gave nucleated cell count estimates. Only in-frame clones appear in the TCRdb table, and some are missing; sequencing was by immunoSEQ multiplex PCR. That table furnishes V, J and clone size, whereas the DNA furnished D and trimming. This sample carries 35,000 to 45,000 clones, roughly 80% of them seen once, and the ten largest clones take 11% to 15%. The TCR sequence derives from a human donor in a cohort sampled during active COVID-19. The sequenced sample consisted of peripheral blood.

The CDR3 DNA follows: TGTGCCAGCAGCCCCGCGGGAGAGACCCAGTACTTC. Translated, it gives CASSPAGETQYF. The chain recombines TRBV7-2 with TRBJ2-5, with D perhaps matching TRBD2 (5 bases). V lost 5 bases to trimming and J lost 4 bases, with 8 bases between them. Germline lookup yields CDR1 SGHTA and CDR2 FQGNSA. The CDR3 loop spans 12 amino acids. Full variable domain (missing parts from reference TRBV7-2 and TRBJ2-5): GAGVSQSPSNKVTEKGKDVELRCDPISGHTALYWYRQSLGQGLEFLIYFQGNSAPDKSGLPSDRFSAERTGGSVSTLTIQRTQQEDSAVYLCASSPAGETQYFGPGTRLLVL.